Listed below are T cell receptor beta chains from one sample, sequenced in a study of cytomegalovirus exposure and HLA in healthy donors. Using immunoSEQ multiplex PCR, the repertoire was profiled, and TCRdb retains in-frame clones only, with some absent. This table lists about 140,000 clones. The specimen was PBMCs. The source of these receptors is a woman under 30 in good health and CMV-seronegative. CDR3s include the opening cysteine and the closing phenylalanine or tryptophan. D genes are given only for firm matches.

CDR3 DNA: TGTGCCAGCAGCTTAGTAACAGGGCGTAGCAATCAGCCCCAGCATTTT
CDR3 protein: CASSLVTGRSNQPQHF
V gene: TRBV7-8
CDR3 length: 16
D gene: .
J gene: TRBJ1-5

CDR3 DNA: TGCAGCGTTGAAGACAGGGGACCCACAGATACGCAGTATTTT
CDR3 protein: CSVEDRGPTDTQYF
V gene: TRBV29-1
CDR3 length: 14
D gene: .
J gene: TRBJ2-3

CDR3 DNA: TGTGCCAGCAGCCGGGGGGCGGGGGATTTATCTGGGGCCAACGTCCTGACTTTC
CDR3 protein: CASSRGAGDLSGANVLTF
V gene: TRBV5-4
CDR3 length: 18
D gene: .
J gene: TRBJ2-6

CDR3 DNA: TGTGCCAGCAGCGTAGCTCCGTCGGATGAGCAGTTCTTC
CDR3 protein: CASSVAPSDEQFF
V gene: TRBV9
CDR3 length: 13
D gene: .
J gene: TRBJ2-1

CDR3 DNA: TGTGCCATCAGTGAGCCGGGACAGGGGGGCACTGAAGCTTTCTTT
CDR3 protein: CAISEPGQGGTEAFF
V gene: TRBV10-3
CDR3 length: 15
D gene: TRBD1
J gene: TRBJ1-1

CDR3 DNA: TGCGCCAGCAGCTCCGTGGGCGGGCCTACCTACGAGCAGTACTTC
CDR3 protein: CASSSVGGPTYEQYF
V gene: TRBV10-2
CDR3 length: 15
D gene: .
J gene: TRBJ2-7

CDR3 DNA: TGTGCCAGCAGCTTAGCTATGGAGGGCACCGGGGAGCTGTTTTTT
CDR3 protein: CASSLAMEGTGELFF
V gene: TRBV11-2
CDR3 length: 15
D gene: .
J gene: TRBJ2-2

CDR3 DNA: TGTGCCAGCAGCCAAGATCCGGGGTTCTATGGCTACACCTTC
CDR3 protein: CASSQDPGFYGYTF
V gene: TRBV4-2
CDR3 length: 14
D gene: .
J gene: TRBJ1-2

CDR3 DNA: TGTGCCAGCAGCGCAACAGGGGTTGCCGGGGAGCTGTTTTTT
CDR3 protein: CASSATGVAGELFF
V gene: TRBV9
CDR3 length: 14
D gene: TRBD1
J gene: TRBJ2-2

CDR3 DNA: TGCGCCAGCAGCCAAGAACAGGGGTACGGGGAGCTGTTTTTT
CDR3 protein: CASSQEQGYGELFF
V gene: TRBV4-3
CDR3 length: 14
D gene: TRBD1
J gene: TRBJ2-2

CDR3 DNA: TGTGCCAGCAGCGCCGGGGTTAGCACAGATACGCAGTATTTT
CDR3 protein: CASSAGVSTDTQYF
V gene: TRBV9
CDR3 length: 14
D gene: .
J gene: TRBJ2-3

CDR3 DNA: TGCGCCAGCAGCCAAGTTGAGGACGGGGATAATTCACCCCTCCACTTT
CDR3 protein: CASSQVEDGDNSPLHF
V gene: TRBV4-3
CDR3 length: 16
D gene: .
J gene: TRBJ1-6

CDR3 DNA: TGCGCCAGCAGCTTGGAGTTGGGGGGGCTCGTTGAAAAACTGTTTTTT
CDR3 protein: CASSLELGGLVEKLFF
V gene: TRBV5-1
CDR3 length: 16
D gene: .
J gene: TRBJ1-4

CDR3 DNA: TGTGCCAGCAGTCAGGGACTAGCGGGAGGGAGGGATGAGCAGTTCTTC
CDR3 protein: CASSQGLAGGRDEQFF
V gene: TRBV6-6
CDR3 length: 16
D gene: TRBD2
J gene: TRBJ2-1

CDR3 DNA: TGTGCCAGCAGCTTGGGACCCCGCCGGGACTCCTACGAGCAGTACTTC
CDR3 protein: CASSLGPRRDSYEQYF
V gene: TRBV5-4
CDR3 length: 16
D gene: .
J gene: TRBJ2-7

CDR3 DNA: TGTGCCAGCAGTACACGGACAGGGGCGGTGGTTAGGCATTTT
CDR3 protein: CASSTRTGAVVRHF
V gene: TRBV6-5
CDR3 length: 14
D gene: TRBD1
J gene: TRBJ2-3

CDR3 DNA: TGTGCCAGCAGCCTCTATAGTTGGGAGACCCAGTACTTC
CDR3 protein: CASSLYSWETQYF
V gene: TRBV14
CDR3 length: 13
D gene: .
J gene: TRBJ2-5

CDR3 DNA: TGTGTCAGAAGCTTATCCGGGGTAGCCAAAAACATTCAGTACTTC
CDR3 protein: CVRSLSGVAKNIQYF
V gene: TRBV7-5
CDR3 length: 15
D gene: .
J gene: TRBJ2-4

CDR3 DNA: TGTGCCAGCAGTGTCCGAGCGGGCCACGGGGAGCTGTTTTTT
CDR3 protein: CASSVRAGHGELFF
V gene: TRBV6-4
CDR3 length: 14
D gene: .
J gene: TRBJ2-2

CDR3 DNA: TGTGCCAGCAGCCCTCGTACCGGGGAGCTGTTTTTT
CDR3 protein: CASSPRTGELFF
V gene: TRBV7-2
CDR3 length: 12
D gene: .
J gene: TRBJ2-2

CDR3 DNA: TGTGCCTGGAGCGGACAGTTGAACACTGAAGCTTTCTTT
CDR3 protein: CAWSGQLNTEAFF
V gene: TRBV30
CDR3 length: 13
D gene: .
J gene: TRBJ1-1

CDR3 DNA: TGTGCCAGCAGCTCCGAGCGGGGAGGGCATTCCTACAATGAGCAGTTCTTC
CDR3 protein: CASSSERGGHSYNEQFF
V gene: TRBV11-3
CDR3 length: 17
D gene: TRBD2
J gene: TRBJ2-1

CDR3 DNA: TGTGCCAGCAGTTGGGGGACTAGCTTACAGACCCAGTACTTC
CDR3 protein: CASSWGTSLQTQYF
V gene: TRBV5-4
CDR3 length: 14
D gene: TRBD2
J gene: TRBJ2-5

CDR3 DNA: TGTGCCAGCAGCTTAGGTAACTTAGAGACCCAGTACTTC
CDR3 protein: CASSLGNLETQYF
V gene: TRBV7-2
CDR3 length: 13
D gene: .
J gene: TRBJ2-5

CDR3 DNA: TGTGCCAGCAGCTTAGGGGGACAGATGGCCAAAAACATTCAGTACTTC
CDR3 protein: CASSLGGQMAKNIQYF
V gene: TRBV7-8
CDR3 length: 16
D gene: TRBD1
J gene: TRBJ2-4

CDR3 DNA: TGTGCCAGCAGTCAAGCAGGGGGCACAGATACGCAGTATTTT
CDR3 protein: CASSQAGGTDTQYF
V gene: TRBV6-4
CDR3 length: 14
D gene: .
J gene: TRBJ2-3

CDR3 DNA: TGTGCCAGCAGGACTAGCGGGAGATACAATGAGCAGTTCTTC
CDR3 protein: CASRTSGRYNEQFF
V gene: TRBV2
CDR3 length: 14
D gene: TRBD2
J gene: TRBJ2-1

CDR3 DNA: TGTGCCAGCTCACCACTTGAGGGTTCTGGAAACACCATATATTTT
CDR3 protein: CASSPLEGSGNTIYF
V gene: TRBV18
CDR3 length: 15
D gene: .
J gene: TRBJ1-3

CDR3 DNA: TGTGCCAGCAGCACTGCTAGGGGTTCCTACAATGAGCAGTTCTTC
CDR3 protein: CASSTARGSYNEQFF
V gene: TRBV7-3
CDR3 length: 15
D gene: .
J gene: TRBJ2-1

CDR3 DNA: TGTGCCATCAGTGCCAGCGGGGGTTTCTACGAGCAGTACTTC
CDR3 protein: CAISASGGFYEQYF
V gene: TRBV10-3
CDR3 length: 14
D gene: TRBD2
J gene: TRBJ2-7

CDR3 DNA: TGTGCCAGCAGCCTCCACAGGGGGCTAGGGTATCAGCCCCAGCATTTT
CDR3 protein: CASSLHRGLGYQPQHF
V gene: TRBV7-2
CDR3 length: 16
D gene: TRBD1
J gene: TRBJ1-5

CDR3 DNA: TGTGCCAGCAGTTTGGCTTCTAGCGTCAAAGAGACCCAGTACTTC
CDR3 protein: CASSLASSVKETQYF
V gene: TRBV27
CDR3 length: 15
D gene: .
J gene: TRBJ2-5

CDR3 DNA: TGTGCCAGCTCACCACAGGCAGGGGGCACTGAAGCTTTCTTT
CDR3 protein: CASSPQAGGTEAFF
V gene: TRBV18
CDR3 length: 14
D gene: TRBD1
J gene: TRBJ1-1

CDR3 DNA: TGTGCCAGCAGCTTCTTCTGGGGGCGGAAAGTCCCAGATACGCAGTATTTT
CDR3 protein: CASSFFWGRKVPDTQYF
V gene: TRBV5-4
CDR3 length: 17
D gene: .
J gene: TRBJ2-3

CDR3 DNA: TGTGCCAGCACCTCTTGGGGCGGGAGGGGTCGTTACGAGCAGTACTTC
CDR3 protein: CASTSWGGRGRYEQYF
V gene: TRBV5-4
CDR3 length: 16
D gene: TRBD2
J gene: TRBJ2-7

CDR3 DNA: TGTGCCTGGAGGGGACAGGCTAACACTGAAGCTTTCTTT
CDR3 protein: CAWRGQANTEAFF
V gene: TRBV30
CDR3 length: 13
D gene: TRBD1
J gene: TRBJ1-1

CDR3 DNA: TGTGCCAGCAGTGAAGCATTTCGGTCCTCGATGCAAGCTTTCTTT
CDR3 protein: CASSEAFRSSMQAFF
V gene: TRBV6-1
CDR3 length: 15
D gene: .
J gene: TRBJ1-1

CDR3 DNA: TGTGCCAGCAGCTTAACTCGGGCGGGAGGGGAGACCCAGTACTTC
CDR3 protein: CASSLTRAGGETQYF
V gene: TRBV7-3
CDR3 length: 15
D gene: TRBD2
J gene: TRBJ2-5

CDR3 DNA: TGTGCCAGCAGTAACGGACAGCGGGACACAGATACGCAGTATTTT
CDR3 protein: CASSNGQRDTDTQYF
V gene: TRBV6-1
CDR3 length: 15
D gene: .
J gene: TRBJ2-3

CDR3 DNA: TGTGCCAGCAGCCCAGAGAGTTTTCTAGCGGGAGGAGAGACCCAGTACTTC
CDR3 protein: CASSPESFLAGGETQYF
V gene: TRBV13
CDR3 length: 17
D gene: TRBD2
J gene: TRBJ2-5

CDR3 DNA: TGTGCCAGCTCACCACCGAATCCCGTCCGACTGGGGCGTGGAGAGACCCAGTACTTC
CDR3 protein: CASSPPNPVRLGRGETQYF
V gene: TRBV18
CDR3 length: 19
D gene: .
J gene: TRBJ2-5

CDR3 DNA: TGTGCCAGCAGTTACGGGACAGGGGGCTCCTATGGCTACACCTTC
CDR3 protein: CASSYGTGGSYGYTF
V gene: TRBV6-5
CDR3 length: 15
D gene: TRBD1
J gene: TRBJ1-2

CDR3 DNA: TGTGCCATCAGTGAGCAGGGACTCAATCAGCCCCAGCATTTT
CDR3 protein: CAISEQGLNQPQHF
V gene: TRBV10-3
CDR3 length: 14
D gene: .
J gene: TRBJ1-5

CDR3 DNA: TGCGCCAGCAGCATGACACTATGGACAGGTTCAGGGTCAGATACGCAGTATTTT
CDR3 protein: CASSMTLWTGSGSDTQYF
V gene: TRBV5-1
CDR3 length: 18
D gene: TRBD1
J gene: TRBJ2-3

CDR3 DNA: TGTGCCTGGCGGACAGGGAACTATGGCTACACCTTC
CDR3 protein: CAWRTGNYGYTF
V gene: TRBV30
CDR3 length: 12
D gene: TRBD1
J gene: TRBJ1-2

CDR3 DNA: TGTGCCAGCAGCTTGACTGACGGGATTTGGGAGACCCAGTACTTC
CDR3 protein: CASSLTDGIWETQYF
V gene: TRBV5-6
CDR3 length: 15
D gene: .
J gene: TRBJ2-5

CDR3 DNA: TGTGCCAGCAGTCACCTCCGGGACAGGGTCAATCAGCCCCAGCATTTT
CDR3 protein: CASSHLRDRVNQPQHF
V gene: TRBV25-1
CDR3 length: 16
D gene: TRBD1
J gene: TRBJ1-5

CDR3 DNA: TGCGCCAGCAGCTCCGGGAGAACACCCGAAAACACAGATACGCAGTATTTT
CDR3 protein: CASSSGRTPENTDTQYF
V gene: TRBV5-1
CDR3 length: 17
D gene: .
J gene: TRBJ2-3

CDR3 DNA: TGTGCCAGCAGACCCATTGGAGGGGGCACAGATACGCAGTATTTT
CDR3 protein: CASRPIGGGTDTQYF
V gene: TRBV6-5
CDR3 length: 15
D gene: .
J gene: TRBJ2-3

CDR3 DNA: TGCGCCAGCAGCTGGCACAGGGTGCGATCCTGGTCTGAAGCTTTCTTT
CDR3 protein: CASSWHRVRSWSEAFF
V gene: TRBV5-1
CDR3 length: 16
D gene: .
J gene: TRBJ1-1

CDR3 DNA: TGTGCCAGCAGTTTCCAGGGGGTAGTGGACACTGAAGCTTTCTTT
CDR3 protein: CASSFQGVVDTEAFF
V gene: TRBV2
CDR3 length: 15
D gene: TRBD1
J gene: TRBJ1-1

CDR3 DNA: TGTGCCAGCAGCGTAAGTGGACAGGGCGGCACTGAAGCTTTCTTT
CDR3 protein: CASSVSGQGGTEAFF
V gene: TRBV9
CDR3 length: 15
D gene: TRBD1
J gene: TRBJ1-1

CDR3 DNA: TGTGCCAGCAGTCACGGGACAGGGAATTCACCCCTCCACTTT
CDR3 protein: CASSHGTGNSPLHF
V gene: TRBV2
CDR3 length: 14
D gene: TRBD1
J gene: TRBJ1-6

CDR3 DNA: TGTGCCAGCAGCGTAGCCCCTCGCGGGAGAGAGCAGTTCTTC
CDR3 protein: CASSVAPRGREQFF
V gene: TRBV9
CDR3 length: 14
D gene: TRBD2
J gene: TRBJ2-1

CDR3 DNA: TGTGCCAGCAGTGACTCGGGTAGCGGGGGAGATACGCAGTATTTT
CDR3 protein: CASSDSGSGGDTQYF
V gene: TRBV6-4
CDR3 length: 15
D gene: TRBD2
J gene: TRBJ2-3

CDR3 DNA: TGTGCCAGCAGCTTGGCCGTTTCGACCGGGGAGCTGTTTTTT
CDR3 protein: CASSLAVSTGELFF
V gene: TRBV4-2
CDR3 length: 14
D gene: .
J gene: TRBJ2-2

CDR3 DNA: TGTGCCAGCAGCTACCGACAGGATGAAGCTTTCTTT
CDR3 protein: CASSYRQDEAFF
V gene: TRBV5-4
CDR3 length: 12
D gene: .
J gene: TRBJ1-1

CDR3 DNA: TGTGCCAGCAGCACCGGACTAGCGGGAGGTCTCGAGCAGTACTTC
CDR3 protein: CASSTGLAGGLEQYF
V gene: TRBV5-4
CDR3 length: 15
D gene: TRBD2
J gene: TRBJ2-7

CDR3 DNA: TGTGCCAGCAGCTTAGTAGGTTCCAGGGGGCTCGGAGAGACCCAGTACTTC
CDR3 protein: CASSLVGSRGLGETQYF
V gene: TRBV7-9
CDR3 length: 17
D gene: TRBD1
J gene: TRBJ2-5